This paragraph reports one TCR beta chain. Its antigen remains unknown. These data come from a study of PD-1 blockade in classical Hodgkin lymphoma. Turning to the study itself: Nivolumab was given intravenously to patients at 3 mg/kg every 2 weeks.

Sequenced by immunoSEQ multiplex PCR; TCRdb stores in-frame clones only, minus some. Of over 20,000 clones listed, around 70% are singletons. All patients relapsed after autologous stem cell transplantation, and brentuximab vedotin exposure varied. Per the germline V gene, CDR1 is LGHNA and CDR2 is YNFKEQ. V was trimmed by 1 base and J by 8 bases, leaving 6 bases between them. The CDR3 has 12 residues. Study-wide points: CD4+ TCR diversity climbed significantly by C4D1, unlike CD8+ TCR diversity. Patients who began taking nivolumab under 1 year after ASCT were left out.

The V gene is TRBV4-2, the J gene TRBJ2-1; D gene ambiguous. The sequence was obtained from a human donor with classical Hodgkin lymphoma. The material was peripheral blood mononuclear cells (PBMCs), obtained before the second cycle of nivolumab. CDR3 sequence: CASSQVGYEQFF. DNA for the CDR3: TGTGCCAGCAGCCAAGTAGGGTATGAGCAGTTCTTC.